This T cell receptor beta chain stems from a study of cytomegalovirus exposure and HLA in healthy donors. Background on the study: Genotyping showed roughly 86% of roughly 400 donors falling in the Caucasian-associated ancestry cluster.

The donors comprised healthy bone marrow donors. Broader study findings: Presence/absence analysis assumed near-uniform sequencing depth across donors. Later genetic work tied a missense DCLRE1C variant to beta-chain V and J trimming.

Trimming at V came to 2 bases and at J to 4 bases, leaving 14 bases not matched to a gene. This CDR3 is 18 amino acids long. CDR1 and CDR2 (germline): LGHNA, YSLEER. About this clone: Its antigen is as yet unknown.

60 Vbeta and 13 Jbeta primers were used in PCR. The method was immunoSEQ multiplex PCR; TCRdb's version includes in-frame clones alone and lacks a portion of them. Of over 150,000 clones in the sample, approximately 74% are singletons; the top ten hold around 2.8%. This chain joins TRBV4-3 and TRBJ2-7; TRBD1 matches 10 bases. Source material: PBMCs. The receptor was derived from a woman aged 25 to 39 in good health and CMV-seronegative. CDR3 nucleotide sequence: TGCGCCAGCAGCCAACAACTGCCCCGGACAGGGGGTCGTTACGAGCAGTACTTC. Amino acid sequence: CASSQQLPRTGGRYEQYF.